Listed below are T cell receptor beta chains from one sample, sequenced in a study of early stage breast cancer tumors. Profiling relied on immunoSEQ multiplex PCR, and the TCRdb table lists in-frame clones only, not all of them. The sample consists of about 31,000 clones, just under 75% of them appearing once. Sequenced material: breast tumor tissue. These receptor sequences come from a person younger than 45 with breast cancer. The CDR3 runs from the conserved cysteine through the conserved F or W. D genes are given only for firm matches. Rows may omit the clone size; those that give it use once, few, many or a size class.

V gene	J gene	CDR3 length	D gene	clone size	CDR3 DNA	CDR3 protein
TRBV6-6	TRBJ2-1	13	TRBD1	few	TGTGCCAGCAGCCCGGGACAGTACAATGAGCAGTTCTTC	CASSPGQYNEQFF
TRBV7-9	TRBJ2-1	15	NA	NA	TGTGCCAGCAGCCAATACAAGAGCTCCTACAATGAGCAGTTCTTC	CASSQYKSSYNEQFF
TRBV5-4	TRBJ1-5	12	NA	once	TGTGCCAGCAGCTTGGATGAACAGCCCCAGCATTTT	CASSLDEQPQHF
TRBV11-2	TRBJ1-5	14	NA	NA	TGTGCCAGCAGTACCCGGGACGGCGGTCAGCCCCAGCATTTT	CASSTRDGGQPQHF
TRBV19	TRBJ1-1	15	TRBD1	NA	TGTGCCAGTAAGAGAGTAGAGACAGGGGGCAGAGAAGCTTTCTTT	CASKRVETGGREAFF
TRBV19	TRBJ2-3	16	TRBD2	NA	TGTGCCAGTAGTAAAATAGCGGGAGCGGTAGCAGATACGCAGTATTTT	CASSKIAGAVADTQYF
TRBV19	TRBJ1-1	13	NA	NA	TGTGCCAGTTACCCGGGACGGAACACTGAAGCTTTCTTT	CASYPGRNTEAFF
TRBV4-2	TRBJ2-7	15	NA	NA	TGTGCCAGCAGCCAAGACGAGACTAGCTCCTACGAGCAGTACTTC	CASSQDETSSYEQYF
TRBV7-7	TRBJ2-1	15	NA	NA	TGTGCTAGCAGCTTAGCGGCTAGCTCCTACAATGAGCAGTTCTTC	CASSLAASSYNEQFF
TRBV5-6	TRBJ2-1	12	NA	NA	TGTGCCAGCAGCTTGACGGGAGCCCGTCAGTTCTTC	CASSLTGARQFF
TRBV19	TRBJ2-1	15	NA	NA	TGTGCCAGTAGTGCGGGACGGCAATTCTACAATGAGCAGTTCTTC	CASSAGRQFYNEQFF
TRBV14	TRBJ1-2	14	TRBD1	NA	TGTGCCAGCAGCCCACGGACAGGGGGGGCTGGCTACACCTTC	CASSPRTGGAGYTF
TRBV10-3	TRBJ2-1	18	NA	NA	TGTGCCAAGGCACCCACGGTCGACTCCACTTCGGTGGGCAATGAGCAGTTCTTC	CAKAPTVDSTSVGNEQFF
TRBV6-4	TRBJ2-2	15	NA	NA	TGTGCCAGCAGTGACTCCGGGGACTTCACCGGGGAGCTGTTTTTT	CASSDSGDFTGELFF
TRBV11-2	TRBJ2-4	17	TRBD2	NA	TGTGCCAGCAGCTTAGATCCAGCGGGAGGCCCCAAGGACATTCAGTACTTC	CASSLDPAGGPKDIQYF
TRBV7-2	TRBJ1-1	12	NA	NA	TGTGCCAGCAGCCTAGTGAACACTGAAGCTTTCTTT	CASSLVNTEAFF
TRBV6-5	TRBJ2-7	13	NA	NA	TGTGCCAGCAATCCCTCGAATACCTACGAGCAGTACTTC	CASNPSNTYEQYF
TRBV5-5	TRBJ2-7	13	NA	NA	TGTGCCAGCAGCTTCGGACCCTCCTGGGGGCAGTACTTC	CASSFGPSWGQYF
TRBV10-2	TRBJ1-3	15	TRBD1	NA	TGCGCCAGCAGTGAACAGGGGCAGGGTGGAAACACCATATATTTT	CASSEQGQGGNTIYF
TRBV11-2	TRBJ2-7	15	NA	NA	TGTGCCAGCAGCGCTACCTCGGGGTTCGCCCACGAGCAGTACTTC	CASSATSGFAHEQYF
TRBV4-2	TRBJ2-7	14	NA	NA	TGTGCCAGCAGCCATGGACAGATATCCTACGAGCAGTACTTC	CASSHGQISYEQYF
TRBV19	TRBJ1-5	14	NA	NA	TGTGCCAGTAGTACTGACAGTAACTATCAGCCCCAGCATTTT	CASSTDSNYQPQHF
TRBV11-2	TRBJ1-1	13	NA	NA	TGTGCCAGCAGCTTAGACAGGGCCCATGAAGCTTTCTTT	CASSLDRAHEAFF
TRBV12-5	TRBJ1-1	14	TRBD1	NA	TGTGCTAGTGCTCCAACAGGGGAGGACACTGAAGCTTTCTTT	CASAPTGEDTEAFF
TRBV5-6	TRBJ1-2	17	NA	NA	TGTGCCAGCAGCCCCAGGATAGGGCCATCTACGGTCTATGGCTACACCTTC	CASSPRIGPSTVYGYTF
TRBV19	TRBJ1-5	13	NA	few	TGTGCCAGTAGTGATCAGGGAGATCAGCCCCAGCATTTT	CASSDQGDQPQHF
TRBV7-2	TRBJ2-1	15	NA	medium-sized	TGTGCCAGCAGCTCTACTAGTGGTCCCTACAATGAGCAGTTCTTC	CASSSTSGPYNEQFF
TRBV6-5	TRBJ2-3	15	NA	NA	TGTGCCAGCAGCCCACTAGCAAGGGATGCGGATACGCAGTATTTT	CASSPLARDADTQYF
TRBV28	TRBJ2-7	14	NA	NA	TGTGCCAGCAGTCCCCCGGGCAGCCACTACGAGCAGTACTTC	CASSPPGSHYEQYF
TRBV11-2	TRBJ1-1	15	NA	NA	TGTGCCAGCAGCCTCCGTCCTGGGGCGTACACTGAAGCTTTCTTT	CASSLRPGAYTEAFF
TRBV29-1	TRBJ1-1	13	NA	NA	TGCAGCGTTGGACGGGGACTGAACACTGAAGCTTTCTTT	CSVGRGLNTEAFF
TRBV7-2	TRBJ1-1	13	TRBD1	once	TGTGCCAGCAGCTTAGAGAGACAGGGGAAAGCTTTCTTT	CASSLERQGKAFF
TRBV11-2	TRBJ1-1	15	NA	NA	TGTGCCAGCAGCTTAGCCGAGGGGTTAGGGGCTGAAGCTTTCTTT	CASSLAEGLGAEAFF
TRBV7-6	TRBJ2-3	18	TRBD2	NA	TGTGCCAGCAGCTCACCGGGACTAGCGGGAGGGATAACAGATACGCAGTATTTT	CASSSPGLAGGITDTQYF
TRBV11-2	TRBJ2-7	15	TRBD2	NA	TGTGCCAGCAGCTTATCAGCGGGAGGGTCCTACGAGCAGTACTTC	CASSLSAGGSYEQYF
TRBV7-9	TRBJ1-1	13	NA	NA	TGTGCCAGCAGCTTTCGCCTTACTGGTGAAGCTTTCTTT	CASSFRLTGEAFF
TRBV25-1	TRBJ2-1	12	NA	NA	TGTGCCAGCAGTGATACGAGGAATGAGCAGTTCTTC	CASSDTRNEQFF
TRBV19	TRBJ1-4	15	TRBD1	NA	TGTGCCAGTTCCGAGAAGGCAGGGGGAAATGAAAAACTGTTTTTT	CASSEKAGGNEKLFF
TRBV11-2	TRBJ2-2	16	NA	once	TGTGCCAGCAGCTTAAAGATAGGCCCTTACACCGGGGAGCTGTTTTTT	CASSLKIGPYTGELFF
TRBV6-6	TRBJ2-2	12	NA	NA	TGTGCCAGCAGAACCTTCACCGGGGAGCTGTTTTTT	CASRTFTGELFF
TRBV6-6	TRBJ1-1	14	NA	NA	TGTGCCAGCAGTTACGGGGCGGGGAACACTGAAGCTTTCTTT	CASSYGAGNTEAFF
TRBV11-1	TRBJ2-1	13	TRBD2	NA	TGTGCCAGCAGCTTGGGACTAGCGAATGAGCAGTTCTTC	CASSLGLANEQFF
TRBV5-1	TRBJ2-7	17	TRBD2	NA	TGCGCCAGCAGCCATGGGGGGGGACCCCGGGATTCCTACGAGCAGTACTTC	CASSHGGGPRDSYEQYF
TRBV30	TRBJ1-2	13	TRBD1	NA	TGTGCCTGGAGCTTACAGGGGAAAGGTAGCTACACCTTC	CAWSLQGKGSYTF
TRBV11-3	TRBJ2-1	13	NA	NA	TGTGCCAGCAGCTCCGGGGCCCACAATGAGCAGTTCTTC	CASSSGAHNEQFF
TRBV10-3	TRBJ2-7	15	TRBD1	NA	TGTGCCATCAGTGAAGGGACAGGGGGCTCCTACGAGCAGTACTTC	CAISEGTGGSYEQYF